These T cell receptor beta chains were read from a single sample in a study of identical twins. TCRdb re-analysed the 5' RACE reads in MiXCR, keeping a single row per CDR3 protein. The profile shows 540,000 or so distinct CDR3 sequences, under 25% of them singletons. Separately, the same data were catalogued under a study of yellow fever vaccine responses in identical twins.

The sequencing sample was made of CD4+ T cells sorted from blood. These receptors were taken from a young woman in good health. Both conserved end residues are part of each CDR3. The D gene is left open where the match is weak. Not every row has a clone size; where given, it reads once, few, many or a size class.

DNA,CDR3,D,size,J,V
TGCAGCGTTGAAGAAGAGTCCAGGATGAACGGCTACACCTTC,CSVEEESRMNGYTF,-,-,TRBJ1-2,TRBV29-1
TGCGCCAGCAGCCAGGCCCTCCTTTACAATGAGCAGTTCTTC,CASSQALLYNEQFF,-,few,TRBJ2-1,TRBV4-1
TGCGCCAGCAGTGAGTCCCGCCTTGGACACGGGGAGCTGTTTTTT,CASSESRLGHGELFF,-,-,TRBJ2-2,TRBV10-2
TGTGCCAGCAGCCGGGGGGGGAAGGGAGAGACCCAGTACTTC,CASSRGGKGETQYF,TRBD2,-,TRBJ2-5,TRBV7-2
TGTGCCAGCACCCCAGGGAGGAACACCGGGGAGCTGTTTTTT,CASTPGRNTGELFF,-,few,TRBJ2-2,TRBV12-3/TRBV12-4
TGTGCCAGCCATTCCTGGAGCTCCTACGAGCAGTACTTC,CASHSWSSYEQYF,-,-,TRBJ2-7,TRBV28
TGTGCCAGCAGCCAAGCGGGAGCACTCAATGAGCAGTTCTTC,CASSQAGALNEQFF,-,few,TRBJ2-1,TRBV3-1
TGCGCCAGCAGCCAAGATCCTTATTTGAGTTCCGGAAACACCATATATTTT,CASSQDPYLSSGNTIYF,-,few,TRBJ1-3,TRBV4-1
TGCGCCAGCAGAGCGGGGGCCAGGACAGATACGCAGTATTTT,CASRAGARTDTQYF,TRBD2,few,TRBJ2-3,TRBV5-1
TGTGCCAGCAATAAGGGACAGGGTGGTCCAGATACGCAGTATTTT,CASNKGQGGPDTQYF,TRBD1,few,TRBJ2-3,TRBV6-1
TGCAGTGCTAGAATCGGGCTTTATGGCTACACCTTC,CSARIGLYGYTF,-,-,TRBJ1-2,TRBV20-1
TGCAGTGCTAGAAGGCGGGACAGGGGCACAGATACGCAGTATTTT,CSARRRDRGTDTQYF,TRBD1,few,TRBJ2-3,TRBV20-1
TGTGCCAGCAGCCAAGTACAGGGGCTGGCCTACGAGCAGTACTTC,CASSQVQGLAYEQYF,TRBD1,-,TRBJ2-7,TRBV3-1
TGCGCCAGCAGCTTGGAAGGGGGCATTCAGTACTTC,CASSLEGGIQYF,-,-,TRBJ2-4,TRBV5-1
TGTGCCAGCAGCCGAGACAGGGCCTACAATGAGCAGTTCTTC,CASSRDRAYNEQFF,TRBD1,many,TRBJ2-1,TRBV7-3
TGCAGTGCCACCGGGGGTGCAGGGTTGGTGACTGAAGCTTTCTTT,CSATGGAGLVTEAFF,-,-,TRBJ1-1,TRBV20-1
TGCAGTGCTGGGACAGCGAGGGGCAATCAGCCCCAGCATTTT,CSAGTARGNQPQHF,TRBD1,-,TRBJ1-5,TRBV20-1
TGCAGCGTAAGAGGGGTAGGCACAGATACGCAGTATTTT,CSVRGVGTDTQYF,-,-,TRBJ2-3,TRBV29-1
TGTGCCAGCACCAAACCCCAGTTCTTC,CASTKPQFF,-,-,TRBJ2-1,TRBV6-5
TGCAGCAACGTCATTTTAGGCACAGATACGCAGTATTTT,CSNVILGTDTQYF,-,-,TRBJ2-3,TRBV29-1
TGTGCCAGCTCAAAGGGACTCATGGAGGACATTCAGTACTTC,CASSKGLMEDIQYF,-,few,TRBJ2-4,TRBV18
TGTGCCAGCAGCTTGGCTGGGACGCGTGACGAGCAGTACTTC,CASSLAGTRDEQYF,-,-,TRBJ2-7,TRBV7-2
TGTGCCACCAGCAGAGACGCGTTAGGCTCCTACGAGCAGTACTTC,CATSRDALGSYEQYF,-,few,TRBJ2-7,TRBV15
TGTGCCAGCAGTTTAGCTAGCGGGAGCCTTAGCACAGATACGCAGTATTTT,CASSLASGSLSTDTQYF,TRBD2,few,TRBJ2-3,TRBV7-9
TGTGCCATCAGTGAGTCGATGACCGTGACGGGGACCTACGAGCAGTACTTC,CAISESMTVTGTYEQYF,-,few,TRBJ2-7,TRBV10-3
TGTGCCAGCAGTTACCGACCAGACATGGTGGAGGGCCAAGGCACCGGGGAGCTGTTTTTT,CASSYRPDMVEGQGTGELFF,-,-,TRBJ2-2,TRBV6-2/TRBV6-3
TGCAGCGTTGGCAATAGCGGGAGTGCCACAGATACGCAGTATTTT,CSVGNSGSATDTQYF,TRBD2,few,TRBJ2-3,TRBV29-1
TGCAGTGCTAGAGTCCCCAATGAGCAGTTCTTC,CSARVPNEQFF,-,-,TRBJ2-1,TRBV20-1
TGTGCCAGCAGCTTATCAGGGGGTGGCACCGGGGAGCTGTTTTTT,CASSLSGGGTGELFF,TRBD1,few,TRBJ2-2,TRBV11-2
TGTGCCACCAGCAGACATGCCCAAGAGACCCAGTACTTC,CATSRHAQETQYF,-,-,TRBJ2-5,TRBV15
TGTGCCAGCAGTAGGGGACGGGACAGGGCCACCGGGGAGCTGTTTTTT,CASSRGRDRATGELFF,TRBD1,few,TRBJ2-2,TRBV6-2/TRBV6-3
TGCAGTGCTAGGGCCGGGACAGGGAACCCTGAAGCTTTCTTT,CSARAGTGNPEAFF,TRBD1,-,TRBJ1-1,TRBV20-1
TGCAGCGTCCGGCGTGGGACAGAGAACACTGAAGCTTTCTTT,CSVRRGTENTEAFF,TRBD1,-,TRBJ1-1,TRBV29-1
TGCAGTGCTAATCGGGAGAGGAACTATGGCTACACCTTC,CSANRERNYGYTF,-,-,TRBJ1-2,TRBV20-1
TGCAGTGCCCAAATAAACGGACCTTCCGGAGATGAGCAGTTCTTC,CSAQINGPSGDEQFF,-,few,TRBJ2-1,TRBV20-1
TGTGCCAGCAGTTTATCGGGGGCACCCTATGGCTACACCTTC,CASSLSGAPYGYTF,-,few,TRBJ1-2,TRBV28
TGTGCCAGCAGCTTGTTTGCCGGGAGGATCACAGATACGCAGTATTTT,CASSLFAGRITDTQYF,TRBD2,few,TRBJ2-3,TRBV7-2
TGTGCCAGCAGCCATACGACTAGCGATCACGAGCAGTACTTC,CASSHTTSDHEQYF,TRBD2,few,TRBJ2-7,TRBV7-8
TGCAGCGTTGGACGGCCGGGCACAGATACGCAGTATTTT,CSVGRPGTDTQYF,-,-,TRBJ2-3,TRBV20-1
TGTGCCAGCAGCGTAGCTAGTCCGGGGAAGGGCACAGATACGCAGTATTTT,CASSVASPGKGTDTQYF,-,-,TRBJ2-3,TRBV9
TGTGCCAGCAGTTCCCTAGGACAGGGGCCAGTATCCTACGAGCAGTACTTC,CASSSLGQGPVSYEQYF,TRBD1,few,TRBJ2-7,TRBV27
TGTGCCAGCAGCTCCCACCTCATGGGGGGGGCCGCCCTCGGAGAGACCCAGTACTTC,CASSSHLMGGAALGETQYF,-,-,TRBJ2-5,TRBV11-2
TGTGCCAGCAGCTTTAATTTCAATAGCGTTGAGCAGTTCTTC,CASSFNFNSVEQFF,-,few,TRBJ2-1,TRBV11-3
TGTGCCAGCTCAAATTATAATTCACCCCTCCACTTT,CASSNYNSPLHF,-,few,TRBJ1-6,TRBV18
TGCGCCAGCAGCTTTCCGAGGGGACCGGGACAGGGCTCCTACGAGCAGTACTTC,CASSFPRGPGQGSYEQYF,TRBD1,-,TRBJ2-7,TRBV5-1